This T cell receptor beta chain was sequenced during a study of tumor-infiltrating lymphocytes in primary liver carcinoma. Whole-study results and caveats: Roughly 7.5-24% of top clones, and no more, occurred in all five tumor regions. Reduced overlap was seen in tumor-adjacent and tumor-blood pairs versus tumor region pairs.

Germline V gene lookup returns CDR1 LGHNA and CDR2 YNFKEQ. The CDR3 extends over 15 amino acids. Co-extracted RNA and DNA came from about 20-30 mg of unsorted bulk tissue. Patients had primary liver carcinoma treated by surgical resection. Every tumor yielded five separate sampled regions. With a constant-region primer, TCR beta cDNA was made from approximately 510 ng of total RNA. Slightly modified ARM-PCR, run as three nested multiplex PCR rounds, produced the TCR beta libraries. Use of TRBV1-TRBV30 forward primers with a C-beta reverse primer characterized the first two PCR rounds, which lasted about 11 cycles each. TCRdb re-derived calls from the multiplex PCR reads in MiXCR, one entry per CDR3 protein. The repertoire holds fewer than 90,000 distinct CDR3 sequences, with roughly 72% as singletons. On this clonotype itself: Its antigen is not known. At one end, the junction sequence differs from germline, possibly due to a read error.

Sample: liver tumor tissue from sampling region 1. Subset: tumor region T1, superior pole. This clonotype was sampled from a man aged 35-49 years with primary liver carcinoma and hepatitis B virus infection. The genes are TRBV4-2 and TRBJ2-5; D not certain. The CDR3 here is CTSSQDRGFRGTQYF. The CDR3 nucleotides are TGTACCAGCAGCCAAGATCGAGGTTTTAGAGGGACCCAGTACTTC.